What follows describes a single TCR beta chain. This clone has just one count. There is no known antigen for this receptor. Base qualities are not recorded, but no much larger clone differs from it by a single base. This specimen's treatment or condition label, per the study, means: oral pan-JAK inhibitor, 5-10 mg twice daily. Lesional scalp punch biopsies and peripheral blood were collected from alopecia areata patients. After PBMCs were isolated by density centrifugation and stained for CD3, CD4 and CD8, a FACSAria was used to sort CD4+ and CD8+ T cells. The CDR3 numbers 14 residues from cysteine through phenylalanine. Only the CDR3 region is kept as DNA, spanning 42 bases read in frame from base 1. CDR1 and CDR2 are read off the germline V gene (reference sequence) as LNHNV and YYDKDF. Trimming takes 1 base from V and 2 bases from J, and the germline ends sit 7 bases apart. Libraries were built with the immunoSEQ multiplex PCR assay. To provide template for TCR sequencing, every sample had RNA extracted and reverse transcribed into cDNA. SuperScript III was used to make first-strand cDNA, primed with a 2:1 mix of oligo-dT and random hexamers. Amplification bias was assessed with a synthetic immune receptor repertoire, and residual bias was removed computationally. The authors processed their data as follows. Raw reads were preprocessed to remove errors, and CDR3 was defined according to IMGT conventions as the region from the conserved cysteine to phenylalanine. Clonality was calculated as 1 minus Shannon entropy normalized by log2 of the number of productive unique TCRs. Whether scalp clones were CD4 or CD8 was inferred by matching scalp TCRbeta sequences against CD4 and CD8 repertoires sorted from blood. The table was pulled from immuneACCESS by TCRdb, which kept in-frame rearrangements only. Such tables lose some clones; where checked, under half of the loss comes from unresolved V genes, and the rest has no known cause. V and J calls and clone size are those listed in that table; D and trimming were worked out from the DNA. This sample holds roughly 280,000 clones; about 62% were observed only once. 0.8% to 1% of the sample is in the top ten clones.

This entry belongs to a study of CD8+ T cells in alopecia areata (dated by TCRdb to between 2017 and 2018). Study-wide context: The treated patients, all with moderate-to-severe alopecia areata, were enrolled in an open-label pilot trial of oral tofacitinib given at 5 to 10 mg twice daily. Patients received tofacitinib for 6 to 18 months and were then followed off drug for 6 months to check for delayed response and recurrence. In treated patients, disease severity was measured using the SALT score, which gives the percentage of scalp surface area affected. To study T cell clonal expansion in alopecia areata, the researchers applied high-throughput TCRbeta sequencing to both the C3H/HeJ mouse model and human patients. In humans, TCRbeta sequencing was performed on scalp tissue and on sorted CD4+ and CD8+ peripheral blood T cells from healthy controls and from patients with patchy or totalis/universalis alopecia areata. Tofacitinib-treated patients had biopsies at baseline and at 4 and 24 weeks of treatment, with a later scalp biopsy in several patients. Scalp clonality was compared across normal scalp (n=4), patchy alopecia areata scalp (n=8), and alopecia totalis/universalis scalp (n=8). The RNA source kit depended on sample type: the PAXgene miRNA kit for fixed scalp, the miRNeasy kit for PBMCs, and the RNeasy kit for mouse skin. Amplification of TCRbeta CDR3 regions was done by immunoSEQ multiplex PCR using 35 Vbeta forward primers and 13 Jbeta reverse primers.

Overall study results and their limits: Scalp clonality and the number of expanded CD8+ clones among the top 100 scalp clones were significantly decreased by tofacitinib. Shared TCR sequences between patients were less evident than in mice, which may be partly attributable to HLA diversity in the patient population. Unlike mouse skin, which is dominated by gammadelta T cells, normal human skin has resident alphabeta T cells that are also sequenced, and this complicates analysis of the scalp TCR repertoire. Many expanded lesional clones persisted in scalp and blood during tofacitinib treatment, which may partly explain relapse after stopping treatment. Compared with normal scalp, lesional scalp, particularly in alopecia totalis/universalis, had higher clonality and more expanded CD8+ clones, which suggests antigenic drive. Because the treated cohort was small and had only one nonresponder, larger studies are needed to examine links between baseline CD8+ expansion and response.

The source of this sequence is a human donor with alopecia areata. Sequences were derived from CD4+ T cells sorted from blood, sampled at roughly week 52, from a patient treated with tofacitinib. The rearranged segments are TRBV15 and TRBJ2-3; the D segment cannot be called with confidence. The CDR3 amino acid sequence is: CATSRGQITDTQYF. Read as DNA, the sequence is TGTGCCACCAGCAGAGGCCAGATCACAGATACGCAGTATTTT.